This T cell receptor (beta chain) stems from a study of shared clonotypes between healthy human individuals. The protocol was immunoSEQ multiplex PCR, while the TCRdb copy is restricted to in-frame clones and leaves out a portion. Seen here are approximately 530,000 clones, 95% to 96% observed once, and the top ten hold about 0.067%. Germline CDR1 reads ENHRY; CDR2 reads SYGVKD. The CDR3 consists of 14 residues. V was trimmed by 7 bases and J by 1 base, leaving 11 bases between them. The origin of this receptor is a woman aged 25 to 39 in good health. The chain has TRBV10-3 and TRBJ1-3; TRBD1 might be the D (6 bases). Sequences were obtained from naive CD4+ T cells sorted from blood. Subset here: CD45RA+ positively selected. The CDR3 bases are TGTGCCATCACCTCCGACAGGTCTGGAAACACCATATATTTT. Amino acids: CAITSDRSGNTIYF.